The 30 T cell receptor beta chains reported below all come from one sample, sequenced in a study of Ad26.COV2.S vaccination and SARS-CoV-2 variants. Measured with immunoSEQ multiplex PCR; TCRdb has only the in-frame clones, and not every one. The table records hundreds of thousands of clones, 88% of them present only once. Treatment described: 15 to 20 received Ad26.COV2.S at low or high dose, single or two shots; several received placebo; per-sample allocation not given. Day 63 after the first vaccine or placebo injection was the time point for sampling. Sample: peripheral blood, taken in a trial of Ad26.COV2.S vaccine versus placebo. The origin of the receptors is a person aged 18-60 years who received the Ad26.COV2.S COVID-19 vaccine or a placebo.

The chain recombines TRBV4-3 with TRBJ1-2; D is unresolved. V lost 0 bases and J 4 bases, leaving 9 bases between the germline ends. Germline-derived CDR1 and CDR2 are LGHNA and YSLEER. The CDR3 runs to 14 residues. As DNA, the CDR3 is TGCGCCAGCAGCCAAGAGAACGTTCCCTATGGCTACACCTTC. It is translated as CASSQENVPYGYTF.

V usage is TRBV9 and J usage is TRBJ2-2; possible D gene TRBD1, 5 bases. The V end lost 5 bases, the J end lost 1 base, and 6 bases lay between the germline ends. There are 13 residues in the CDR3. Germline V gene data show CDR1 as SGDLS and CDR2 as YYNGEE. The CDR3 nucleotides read TGTGCCAGCAGGACAGAGAACACCGGGGAGCTGTTTTTT. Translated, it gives CASRTENTGELFF.

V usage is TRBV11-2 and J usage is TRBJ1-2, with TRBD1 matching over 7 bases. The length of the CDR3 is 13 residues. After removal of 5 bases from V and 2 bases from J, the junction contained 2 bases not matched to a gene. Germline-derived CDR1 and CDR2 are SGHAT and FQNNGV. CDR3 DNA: TGTGCCAGCAGCCGGGACAGCAACTATGGCTACACCTTC. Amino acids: CASSRDSNYGYTF.

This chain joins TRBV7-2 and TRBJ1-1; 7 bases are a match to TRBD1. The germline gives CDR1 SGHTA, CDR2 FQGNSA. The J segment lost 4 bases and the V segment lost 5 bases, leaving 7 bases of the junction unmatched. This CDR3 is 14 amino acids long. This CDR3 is CASSLEGASTEAFF. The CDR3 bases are TGTGCCAGCAGCCTGGAGGGGGCGAGCACTGAAGCTTTCTTT.

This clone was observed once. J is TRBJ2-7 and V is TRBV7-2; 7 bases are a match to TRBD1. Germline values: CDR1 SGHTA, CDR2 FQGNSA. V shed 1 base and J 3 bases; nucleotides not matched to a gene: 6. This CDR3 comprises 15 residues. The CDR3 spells CASSLGFDRDYEQYF. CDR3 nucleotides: TGTGCCAGCAGCTTAGGGTTCGACAGGGACTACGAGCAGTACTTC.

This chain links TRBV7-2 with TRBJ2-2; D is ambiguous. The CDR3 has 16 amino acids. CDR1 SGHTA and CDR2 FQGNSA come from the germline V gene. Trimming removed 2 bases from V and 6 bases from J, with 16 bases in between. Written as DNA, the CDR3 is TGTGCCAGCAGCTTATATGGAACTACACCGGCCGGGGAGCTGTTTTTT. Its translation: CASSLYGTTPAGELFF.

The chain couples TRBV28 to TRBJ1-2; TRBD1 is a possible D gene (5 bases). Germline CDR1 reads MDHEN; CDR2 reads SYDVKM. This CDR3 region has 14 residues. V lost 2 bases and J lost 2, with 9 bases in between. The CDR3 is CASSLGGENYGYTF. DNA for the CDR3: TGTGCCAGCAGTTTAGGGGGTGAAAACTATGGCTACACCTTC.

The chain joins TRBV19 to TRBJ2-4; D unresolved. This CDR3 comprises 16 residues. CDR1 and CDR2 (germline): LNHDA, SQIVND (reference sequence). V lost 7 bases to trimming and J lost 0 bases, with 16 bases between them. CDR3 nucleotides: TGTGCCAGTATCGATCCAGGTGACCTAGCCAAAAACATTCAGTACTTC. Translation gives CASIDPGDLAKNIQYF. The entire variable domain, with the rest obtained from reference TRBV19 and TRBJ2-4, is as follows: DGGITQSPKYLFRKEGQNVTLSCEQNLNHDAMYWYRQDPGQGLRLIYYSQIVNDFQKGDIAEGYSVSREKKESFPLTVTSAQKNPTAFYLCASIDPGDLAKNIQYFGAGTRLSVL.

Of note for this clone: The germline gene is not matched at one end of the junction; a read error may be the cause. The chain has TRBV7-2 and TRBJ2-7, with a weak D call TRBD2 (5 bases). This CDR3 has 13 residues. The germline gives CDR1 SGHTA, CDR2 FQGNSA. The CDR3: CASSLASRTYKDF. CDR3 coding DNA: TGTGCCAGCAGCTTAGCTTCAAGGACTTATAAAGACTTC.

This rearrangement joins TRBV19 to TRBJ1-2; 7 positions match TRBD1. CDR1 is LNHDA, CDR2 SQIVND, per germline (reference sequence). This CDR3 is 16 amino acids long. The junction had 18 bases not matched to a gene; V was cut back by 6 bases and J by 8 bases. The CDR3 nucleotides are TGTGCCAGTAGGATTGACCGGGACAGTCGAGGCAGGGGCTACACCTTC. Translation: CASRIDRDSRGRGYTF.

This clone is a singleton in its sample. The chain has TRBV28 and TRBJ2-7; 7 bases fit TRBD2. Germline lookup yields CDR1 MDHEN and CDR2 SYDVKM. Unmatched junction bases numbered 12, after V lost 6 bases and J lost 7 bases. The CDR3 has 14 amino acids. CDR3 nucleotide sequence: TGTGCCAGCAGGTGGGGAGGGGCTCGTGGGGAGCAGTACTTC. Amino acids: CASRWGGARGEQYF.

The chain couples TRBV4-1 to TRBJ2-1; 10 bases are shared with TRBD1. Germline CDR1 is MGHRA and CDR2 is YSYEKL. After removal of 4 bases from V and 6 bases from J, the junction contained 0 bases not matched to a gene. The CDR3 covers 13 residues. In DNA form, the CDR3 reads TGCGCCAGCAGCCGGGACAGGGGCAATGAGCAGTTCTTC. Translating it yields CASSRDRGNEQFF.

CDR3 protein: CASSPAGGVANEQFF. CDR3 nucleotide sequence: TGTGCCAGCAGCCCCGCAGGGGGGGTGGCAAATGAGCAGTTCTTC. The chain uses TRBV9 and TRBJ2-1; D may match TRBD1 or TRBD2 (7 bases each). CDR1 is SGDLS and CDR2 is YYNGEE in the germline V gene. Trimming removed 4 bases from V and 7 bases from J, with 18 bases in between. CDR3 size: 15 residues.

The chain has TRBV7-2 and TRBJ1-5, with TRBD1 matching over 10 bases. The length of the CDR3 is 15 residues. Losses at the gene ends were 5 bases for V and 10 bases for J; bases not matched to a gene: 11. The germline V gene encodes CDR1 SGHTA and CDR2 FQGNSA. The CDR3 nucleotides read TGTGCCAGCAGCGCTTCGGACAGGGGGGCGCAACCCCAGCATTTT. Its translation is CASSASDRGAQPQHF.

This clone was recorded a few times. CDR3 coding DNA: TGTGCCAGCAGTTACGGGGCAGGACTAAACACTGAAGCTTTCTTT. Its protein is CASSYGAGLNTEAFF. The chain employs TRBV6-5 and TRBJ1-1, with TRBD1 as a possible D gene (5 bases). The germline gives CDR1 MNHEY, CDR2 SVGAGI. The CDR3 length is 15 residues. Trimming cost V 2 bases and J 2 bases, with 12 bases left between them.

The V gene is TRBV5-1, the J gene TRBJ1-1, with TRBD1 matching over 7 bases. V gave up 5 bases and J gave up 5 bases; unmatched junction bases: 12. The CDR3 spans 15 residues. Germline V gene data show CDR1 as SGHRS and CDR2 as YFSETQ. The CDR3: CASRFSTGLGTEAFF. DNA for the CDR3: TGCGCCAGCAGATTTTCGACAGGGCTAGGAACTGAAGCTTTCTTT.

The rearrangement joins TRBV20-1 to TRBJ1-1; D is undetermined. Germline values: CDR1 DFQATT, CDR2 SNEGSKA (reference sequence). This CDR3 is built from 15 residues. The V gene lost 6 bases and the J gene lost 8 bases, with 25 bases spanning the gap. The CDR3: CSASEGGVSREEAFF. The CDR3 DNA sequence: TGCAGTGCAAGTGAAGGCGGGGTTAGTAGGGAGGAAGCTTTCTTT.

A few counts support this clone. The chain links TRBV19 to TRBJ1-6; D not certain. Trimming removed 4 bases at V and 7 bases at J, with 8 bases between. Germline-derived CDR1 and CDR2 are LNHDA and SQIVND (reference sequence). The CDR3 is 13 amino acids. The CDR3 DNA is TGTGCCAGTAGTACTCACATGAATTCACCCCTCCACTTT. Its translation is CASSTHMNSPLHF.

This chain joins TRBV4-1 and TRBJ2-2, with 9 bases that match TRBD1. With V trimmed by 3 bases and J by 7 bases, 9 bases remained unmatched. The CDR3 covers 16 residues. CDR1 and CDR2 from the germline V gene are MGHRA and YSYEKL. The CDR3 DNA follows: TGCGCCAGCAGCCAGGCCGGGACAGGGAAGGACGGGGAGCTGTTTTTT. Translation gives CASSQAGTGKDGELFF.

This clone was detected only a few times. The CDR3 spells CASSVGPRPGNTIYF. CDR3 nucleotide sequence: TGTGCCAGCAGCGTAGGGCCCAGGCCTGGAAACACCATATATTTT. This chain connects TRBV9 to TRBJ1-3; D is unresolved. V dropped 0 bases and J dropped 2 bases, with 9 bases sitting between them. The V gene's germline CDR1 is SGDLS and CDR2 YYNGEE. This CDR3 has 15 residues.

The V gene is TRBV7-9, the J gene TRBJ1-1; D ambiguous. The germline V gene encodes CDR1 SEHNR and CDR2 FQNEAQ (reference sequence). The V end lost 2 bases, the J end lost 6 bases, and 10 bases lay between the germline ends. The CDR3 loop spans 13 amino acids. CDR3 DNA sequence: TGTGCCAGCAGCTTATCGGCGGACGCTGAAGCTTTCTTT. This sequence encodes CASSLSADAEAFF. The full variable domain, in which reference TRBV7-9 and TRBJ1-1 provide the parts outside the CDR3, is DTGVSQNPRHKITKRGQNVTFRCDPISEHNRLYWYRQTLGQGPEFLTYFQNEAQLEKSRLLSDRFSAERPKGSFSTLEIQRTEQGDSAMYLCASSLSADAEAFFGQGTRLTVV.

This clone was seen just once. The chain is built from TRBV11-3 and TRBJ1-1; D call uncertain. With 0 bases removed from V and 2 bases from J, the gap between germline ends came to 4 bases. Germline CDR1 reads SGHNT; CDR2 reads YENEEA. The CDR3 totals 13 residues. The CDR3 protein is CASSLDLNTEAFF. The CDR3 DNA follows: TGTGCCAGCAGCTTAGACCTAAACACTGAAGCTTTCTTT.

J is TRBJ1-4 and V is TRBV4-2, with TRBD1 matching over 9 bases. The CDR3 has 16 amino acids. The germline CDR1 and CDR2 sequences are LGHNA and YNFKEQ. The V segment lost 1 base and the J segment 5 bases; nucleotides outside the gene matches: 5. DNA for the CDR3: TGTGCCAGCAGCCAAGGAGGGACAGGGAGAAATGAAAAACTGTTTTTT. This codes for CASSQGGTGRNEKLFF.

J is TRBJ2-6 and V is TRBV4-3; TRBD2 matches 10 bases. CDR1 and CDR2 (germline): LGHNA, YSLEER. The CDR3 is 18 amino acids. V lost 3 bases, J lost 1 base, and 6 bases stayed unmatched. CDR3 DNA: TGCGCCAGCAGCCAGGGTCAAGCGGGAGGGTCTGGGGCCAACGTCCTGACTTTC. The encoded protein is CASSQGQAGGSGANVLTF.

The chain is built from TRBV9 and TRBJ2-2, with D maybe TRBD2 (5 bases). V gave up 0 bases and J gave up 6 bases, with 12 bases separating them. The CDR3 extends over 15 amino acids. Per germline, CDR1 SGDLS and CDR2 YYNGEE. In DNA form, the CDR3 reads TGTGCCAGCAGCGTAGTCGGGAATAACGCCGGGGAGCTGTTTTTT. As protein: CASSVVGNNAGELFF.

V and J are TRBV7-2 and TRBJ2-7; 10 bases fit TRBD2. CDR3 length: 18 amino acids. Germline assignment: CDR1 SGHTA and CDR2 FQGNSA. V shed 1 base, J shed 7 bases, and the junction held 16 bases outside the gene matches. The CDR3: CASSLGGLAGDLRREQYF. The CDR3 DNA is TGTGCCAGCAGCTTAGGAGGGCTAGCGGGGGACCTTAGGAGAGAGCAGTACTTC.

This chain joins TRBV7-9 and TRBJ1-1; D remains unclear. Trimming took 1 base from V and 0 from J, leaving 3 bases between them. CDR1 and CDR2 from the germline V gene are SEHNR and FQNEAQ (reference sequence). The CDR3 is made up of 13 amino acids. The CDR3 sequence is CASSLVVNTEAFF. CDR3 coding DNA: TGTGCCAGCAGCTTAGTTGTGAACACTGAAGCTTTCTTT.

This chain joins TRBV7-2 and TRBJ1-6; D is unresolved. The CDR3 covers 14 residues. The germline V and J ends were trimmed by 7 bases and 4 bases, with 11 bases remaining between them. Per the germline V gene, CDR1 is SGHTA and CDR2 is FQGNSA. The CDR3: CASTRRGYNSPLHF. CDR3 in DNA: TGTGCCAGCACCCGGCGCGGTTATAATTCACCCCTCCACTTT.

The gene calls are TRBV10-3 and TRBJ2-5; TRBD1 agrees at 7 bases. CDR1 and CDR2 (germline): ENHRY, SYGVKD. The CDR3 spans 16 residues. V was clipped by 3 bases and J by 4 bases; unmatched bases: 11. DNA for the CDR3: TGTGCCATCAGTGAAAACAGGGGAAGTGGTGTAGAGACCCAGTACTTC. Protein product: CAISENRGSGVETQYF.

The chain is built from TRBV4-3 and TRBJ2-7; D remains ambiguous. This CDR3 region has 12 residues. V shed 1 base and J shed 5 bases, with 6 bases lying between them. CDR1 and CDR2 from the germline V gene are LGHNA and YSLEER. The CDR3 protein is CASSQAGDEQYF. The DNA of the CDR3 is TGCGCCAGCAGCCAAGCGGGTGACGAGCAGTACTTC.